The 18 T cell receptor beta chains listed next were all sequenced from one sample in a study of T-cell reconstitution after alpha-beta-depleted transplantation in children. Unique molecular identifiers tagged the TCRbeta library. TCRdb re-called the PCR reads with MiXCR, one entry per CDR3 protein. The sample includes approximately 640,000 distinct CDR3 sequences, 16% of them seen just once. Sequencing was performed on PBMCs from the stem cell graft donor, taken from the stem cell graft. All receptors come from a human donor who donated a stem cell graft to a child with acute myeloid leukemia.

This clonotype was found a few times. The genes are TRBV7-8 and TRBJ1-1; D is ambiguous. The ends were cut back, 6 bases at V and 0 bases at J, with 8 bases in the middle. Germline V gene data show CDR1 as SGHVS and CDR2 as FQNEAQ. This CDR3 comprises 13 residues. This chain's CDR3 is CASREYMNTEAFF. The CDR3 DNA sequence: TGTGCCAGCAGGGAATATATGAACACTGAAGCTTTCTTT.

Only a few counts were recorded for this clonotype. The chain uses TRBV12-3 or TRBV12-4 and TRBJ2-3, with D hard to call. This CDR3 region has 13 residues. Trimming removed 8 bases at V and 0 bases at J, with 9 bases between. Here the CDR3 DNA reads TGTGCCAGCCTGGGCAGTAGCACAGATACGCAGTATTTT. This sequence encodes CASLGSSTDTQYF.

This clonotype was found many times. This chain links TRBV13 with TRBJ2-1, with a tentative D call TRBD2 (5 bases). Germline V CDR1 and CDR2: PRHDT, FYEKMQ (reference sequence). This CDR3 is 13 amino acids long. Trimming cost V 0 bases and J 10 bases, with 10 bases left between them. This chain's CDR3 is CASSLGFRGEQFF. CDR3 DNA: TGTGCCAGCAGCTTAGGCTTTCGGGGAGAGCAGTTCTTC.

This clonotype turned up a few times. The chain links TRBV7-2 to TRBJ1-6, with D possibly matching TRBD1 (5 bases). CDR1 is SGHTA, CDR2 FQGNSA, per germline. V lost 5 bases and J lost 7, with 21 bases in between. The CDR3 totals 17 residues. CDR3 sequence reads: CASSDGIAGGVNSPLHF. In DNA form, the CDR3 reads TGTGCCAGCAGCGACGGAATCGCGGGAGGGGTAAATTCACCCCTCCACTTT.

This clonotype was counted many times. The chain employs TRBV29-1 and TRBJ2-5; 9 bases fit TRBD1. V trimming: 7 bases; J trimming: 7 bases; junction bases outside the gene matches: 7. CDR3 length equals 12 residues. CDR1 SQVTM and CDR2 ANQGSEA come from the germline V gene. The CDR3 DNA is TGCAGCGCGGACAGGGGACAGGGGACCCAGTACTTC. It specifies CSADRGQGTQYF. The full variable domain, rest sourced from reference TRBV29-1 and TRBJ2-5, is SAVISQKPSRDICQRGTSLTIQCQVDSQVTMMFWYRQQPGQSLTLIATANQGSEATYESGFVIDKFPISRPNLTFSTLTVSNMSPEDSSIYLCSADRGQGTQYFGPGTRLLVL.

This chain joins TRBV12-3 or TRBV12-4 and TRBJ1-4, with TRBD1 as a possible D gene (6 bases). The CDR3 runs to 14 residues. Trimming stripped 7 bases from V and 8 bases from J, with 17 bases between. CDR3 sequence: CASTLRGIGEKLFF. CDR3 in DNA: TGTGCCAGCACCCTCAGGGGAATCGGCGAAAAACTGTTTTTT.

The chain couples TRBV7-2 to TRBJ2-4, with D perhaps TRBD1 (6 bases). This CDR3 spans 15 amino acids. Per the germline V gene, CDR1 is SGHTA and CDR2 is FQGNSA. Trimming left V 3 bases short and J 6 bases short, with 15 bases between. CDR3 in DNA: TGTGCCAGCAGCTTCGACAGGAACGTGAGAAACATTCAGTACTTC. Translating gives CASSFDRNVRNIQYF.

The sample holds a few counts of this clonotype. V gene TRBV15 combines with J gene TRBJ1-1; TRBD1 is a possible D gene (5 bases). CDR1 and CDR2 from the germline V gene are LNHNV and YYDKDF (reference sequence). This CDR3 region has 15 residues. Trimming stripped 0 bases from V and 3 bases from J, with 11 bases between. DNA for the CDR3: TGTGCCACCAGCAGAGATGGGGCGCGGGACACTGAAGCTTTCTTT. It is translated as CATSRDGARDTEAFF.

This clonotype was found a few times. The chain combines TRBV4-3 with TRBJ2-7; D may be TRBD2 (5 bases). V lost 0 bases to trimming and J lost 1 base, with 13 bases between them. This CDR3 has 16 amino acids. Germline V CDR1 and CDR2: LGHNA, YSLEER. DNA for the CDR3: TGCGCCAGCAGCCAAGATTATGAGGGTACGTCCTACGAGCAGTACTTC. This gives the protein CASSQDYEGTSYEQYF.

The chain employs TRBV4-2 and TRBJ1-1; perhaps TRBD1 as D (5 bases). This CDR3 has 17 residues. In germline, CDR1 is LGHNA, CDR2 YNFKEQ. Between the trimmed V and J ends, which lost 9 bases and 8 bases, there was a span of 31 bases. Here the CDR3 DNA reads TGTGCCAGGAGCGCCTGGCTCAGTTGGGAGAGGGGTCAAGAAGCTTTCTTT. This sequence encodes CARSAWLSWERGQEAFF.

The count of this clonotype is one. This sequence may be a read error, since a much larger clone differs from it by one base. The J gene is TRBJ2-7, the V gene TRBV24-1, with 7 bases fitting TRBD1. There are 13 residues in the CDR3. Unmatched junction bases numbered 7, after V lost 6 bases and J lost 6 bases. Germline values: CDR1 KGHDR, CDR2 SFDVKD. CDR3 nucleotides: TGTGCCACCAGTTCAGGGGGAAGCTGCGAGCAGTACTTC. This sequence encodes CATSSGGSCEQYF.

This clonotype has just a few counts. This chain uses TRBV28 with TRBJ2-1; 8 nucleotides agree with TRBD1. Germline CDR1 is MDHEN and CDR2 is SYDVKM. J lost 4 bases, V lost 0 bases, and 2 bases had no gene match. The CDR3 is 15 amino acids. CDR3 loop: CASSLWGQDYNEQFF. The CDR3 DNA is TGTGCCAGCAGTTTATGGGGACAGGATTACAATGAGCAGTTCTTC.

This clonotype has a count of ten or more. J is TRBJ2-3 and V is TRBV24-1, with unresolved D. Trimming took off 1 base at V and 5 bases at J, with 6 bases between the two ends. The germline CDR1 and CDR2 sequences are KGHDR and SFDVKD. CDR3 size: 13 residues. CDR3 in DNA: TGTGCCACCAGTGATTTTGGAGAAGATACGCAGTATTTT. It codes for CATSDFGEDTQYF.

This clonotype was recorded a few times. The V gene is TRBV20-1, the J gene TRBJ2-2; the D gene is possibly TRBD2 (5 bases). Germline V gene data show CDR1 as DFQATT and CDR2 as SNEGSKA (reference sequence). Trimming took 6 bases from V and 1 from J, leaving 6 bases between them. The CDR3 is made up of 12 amino acids. CDR3 in amino acids: CSAGKNTGELFF. The CDR3 DNA sequence: TGCAGTGCCGGGAAGAACACCGGGGAGCTGTTTTTT.

The chain uses TRBV7-8 and TRBJ1-1, with D perhaps matching TRBD1 (5 bases). There are 15 residues in the CDR3. V lost 5 bases and J 4 bases, leaving 17 bases between the germline ends. Germline V gene sequence: CDR1 SGHVS, CDR2 FQNEAQ. CDR3 sequence (DNA): TGTGCCAGCAGCCCCAGGACGGGGACGGCCACTGAAGCTTTCTTT. The encoded protein is CASSPRTGTATEAFF.

This clonotype appeared many times. The chain links TRBV6-5 to TRBJ2-1; D ambiguous. This CDR3 is 13 amino acids long. Germline CDR1 MNHEY, CDR2 SVGAGI. V was clipped by 2 bases and J by 5 bases, with 7 bases between them. In DNA, the CDR3 is TGTGCCAGCAGTTACCCAGGAAACAATGAGCAGTTCTTC. Translated, it gives CASSYPGNNEQFF.

The chain recombines TRBV6-1 with TRBJ1-1; possibly TRBD1 for D (5 bases). Trimming removed 7 bases from V and 7 bases from J, with 16 bases in between. The CDR3 covers 13 residues. Germline-derived CDR1 and CDR2 are MNHNS and SASEGT. This chain's CDR3 is CASTPVWGSEAFF. The CDR3 DNA follows: TGTGCCAGCACCCCCGTGTGGGGGAGTGAAGCTTTCTTT.

The chain joins TRBV6-5 to TRBJ1-1; D is possibly TRBD1 (5 bases). The CDR3 runs 17 residues. Trimming removed 3 bases from V and 5 bases from J, with 22 bases in between. The germline V gene has CDR1 MNHEY and CDR2 SVGAGI. CDR3: CASSYTFVEAGPTEAFF. The CDR3 DNA reads as TGTGCCAGCAGTTATACCTTTGTCGAGGCAGGGCCTACTGAAGCTTTCTTT.